Listed below are T cell receptor beta chains from one sample, sequenced in a study of T cell changes during pregnancy in multiple sclerosis. The method was immunoSEQ multiplex PCR; TCRdb's version includes in-frame clones alone and lacks a portion of them. The repertoire holds around 40,000 clones, with approximately 89% as singletons. The input for sequencing was CD4+ T cells from peripheral blood mononuclear cells, taken after pregnancy. These receptors all come from a female donor in good health, enrolled as a control in a pregnancy study. Both conserved end residues are part of each CDR3. Each record gives: J gene, V gene, D gene, clone size, CDR3 protein, CDR3 DNA. D genes are given only for firm matches. Part of the rows lack a size; the others show once, few, many or a class for expanded clones.

J: TRBJ2-7; V: TRBV5-1; D: NA; size: NA; CDR3: CASRTAFSYEQYF; DNA: TGCGCCAGCAGGACAGCGTTTAGCTACGAGCAGTACTTC
J: TRBJ1-6; V: TRBV11-2; D: TRBD1; size: NA; CDR3: CASSSGQGAHNSPLHF; DNA: TGTGCCAGCAGCTCGGGACAGGGGGCGCATAATTCACCCCTCCACTTT
J: TRBJ2-3; V: TRBV5-1; D: NA; size: NA; CDR3: CASSLRFGDTQYF; DNA: TGCGCCAGCAGCTTGAGGTTCGGGGATACGCAGTATTTT
J: TRBJ1-1; V: TRBV29-1; D: NA; size: few; CDR3: CSVSDSPVNTEAFF; DNA: TGCAGCGTCTCGGACAGCCCGGTGAACACTGAAGCTTTCTTT
J: TRBJ1-1; V: TRBV13; D: NA; size: NA; CDR3: CASRSDRMNTEAFF; DNA: TGTGCCAGCAGATCCGACAGAATGAACACTGAAGCTTTCTTT
J: TRBJ1-3; V: TRBV21-1; D: NA; size: NA; CDR3: CASSSRPGYTIYF; DNA: TGTGCCAGCAGCAGCCGACCGGGATACACCATATATTTT
J: TRBJ1-6; V: TRBV7-3; D: TRBD1; size: once; CDR3: CASSLDWTGGSPLHF; DNA: TGTGCCAGCAGCTTAGATTGGACAGGGGGATCACCCCTCCACTTT
J: TRBJ2-1; V: TRBV5-4; D: NA; size: NA; CDR3: CASSLARRLGGEDEQFF; DNA: TGTGCCAGCAGCTTGGCCAGGAGACTAGGGGGGGAGGATGAGCAGTTCTTC
J: TRBJ1-5; V: TRBV5-1; D: TRBD1; size: NA; CDR3: CASSSGQGGQPQHF; DNA: TGCGCCAGCAGCTCCGGACAGGGGGGTCAGCCCCAGCATTTT
J: TRBJ2-5; V: TRBV4-1; D: NA; size: NA; CDR3: CASSQVRVGETQYF; DNA: TGCGCCAGCAGCCAAGTCAGGGTGGGGGAGACCCAGTACTTC
J: TRBJ1-4; V: TRBV6-5; D: TRBD1; size: NA; CDR3: CASRPPGQNEKLFF; DNA: TGTGCCAGCAGACCCCCGGGACAGAATGAAAAACTGTTTTTT
J: TRBJ1-1; V: TRBV7-9; D: NA; size: NA; CDR3: CASSPPVGGSGTEAFF; DNA: TGTGCCAGCAGCCCCCCCGTTGGAGGGAGCGGCACTGAAGCTTTCTTT
J: TRBJ1-1; V: TRBV7-2; D: NA; size: NA; CDR3: CASSLKLLGGRGTEAFF; DNA: TGTGCCAGCAGCTTAAAACTCCTCGGGGGGAGGGGCACTGAAGCTTTCTTT
J: TRBJ2-3; V: TRBV7-8; D: NA; size: NA; CDR3: CASSPRGGARTDTQYF; DNA: TGTGCCAGCAGCCCTAGGGGGGGGGCCCGCACAGATACGCAGTATTTT
J: TRBJ2-7; V: TRBV29-1; D: NA; size: once; CDR3: CSVVIRSEQYF; DNA: TGCAGCGTAGTCATACGGAGCGAGCAGTACTTC
J: TRBJ1-6; V: TRBV18; D: TRBD1; size: NA; CDR3: CASSPGTGAYNSPLHF; DNA: TGTGCCAGCTCACCGGGGACAGGCGCCTATAATTCACCCCTCCACTTT
J: TRBJ2-3; V: TRBV7-2; D: TRBD2; size: NA; CDR3: CASQVGLAGKADTQYF; DNA: TGTGCCAGCCAAGTGGGGCTAGCGGGGAAGGCAGATACGCAGTATTTT
J: TRBJ1-1; V: TRBV12-2; D: NA; size: NA; CDR3: CASRLRGRDRVHNTEAFF; DNA: TGTGCAAGTCGCTTAAGGGGGCGGGACAGGGTCCACAACACTGAAGCTTTCTTT
J: TRBJ2-3; V: TRBV5-4; D: NA; size: NA; CDR3: CASSLEQTHTDTQYF; DNA: TGTGCCAGCAGCTTGGAACAGACACACACAGATACGCAGTATTTT
J: TRBJ1-3; V: TRBV5-1; D: TRBD1; size: NA; CDR3: CASSGTASSGNTIYF; DNA: TGCGCCAGCTCCGGGACAGCGAGCTCTGGAAACACCATATATTTT
J: TRBJ1-3; V: TRBV7-2; D: NA; size: NA; CDR3: CASSFGQGRGNTIYF; DNA: TGTGCCAGCAGCTTCGGCCAGGGGAGAGGAAACACCATATATTTT
J: TRBJ1-1; V: TRBV5-4; D: TRBD1; size: NA; CDR3: CASSNDRGRGAEAFF; DNA: TGTGCCAGCAGCAACGACAGGGGGCGTGGCGCTGAAGCTTTCTTT
J: TRBJ2-1; V: TRBV7-7; D: TRBD2; size: NA; CDR3: CASSLGYAGGGNEQFF; DNA: TGTGCTAGCAGCTTAGGGTATGCGGGAGGGGGCAATGAGCAGTTCTTC
J: TRBJ2-5; V: TRBV12-5; D: TRBD1; size: NA; CDR3: CASGGQGAVLQETQYF; DNA: TGTGCTAGTGGTGGACAGGGGGCGGTCCTGCAAGAGACCCAGTACTTC
J: TRBJ1-1; V: TRBV11-1; D: TRBD1; size: NA; CDR3: CASSSRQGVNTEAFF; DNA: TGTGCCAGCAGCTCGAGACAGGGAGTGAACACTGAAGCTTTCTTT
J: TRBJ2-2; V: TRBV7-6; D: TRBD2; size: NA; CDR3: CASSLLGGGGTGELFF; DNA: TGTGCCAGCAGCTTATTAGGCGGGGGTGGTACCGGGGAGCTGTTTTTT
J: TRBJ2-7; V: TRBV28; D: TRBD1; size: NA; CDR3: CASSRPGQGSYEQYF; DNA: TGTGCCAGCAGCCGTCCGGGACAGGGCTCCTACGAGCAGTACTTC
J: TRBJ1-4; V: TRBV19; D: TRBD1; size: NA; CDR3: CASRGQGANEKLFF; DNA: TGTGCCAGTAGGGGACAGGGAGCTAATGAAAAACTGTTTTTT
J: TRBJ1-2; V: TRBV30; D: NA; size: NA; CDR3: CAWTLLAGYGYTF; DNA: TGTGCCTGGACTCTTCTAGCAGGCTATGGCTACACCTTC